A single sample is the source of the 7 T cell receptor beta chains below, sequenced in a study of T cell repertoires in cytomegalovirus infection. A single record per CDR3 protein comes from TCRdb applying MiXCR to the reads. The sample includes roughly 500,000 distinct CDR3 sequences, roughly 10% of them seen just once. The sequencing input was PBMCs. Receptors originate from a human donor in good health (CMV status not recorded). Some clones in this sample may be carry-over from other donors' samples.

This clonotype was seen a handful of times. This chain connects TRBV5-1 to TRBJ2-2, with 8 bases lining up with TRBD2. In germline, CDR1 is SGHRS, CDR2 YFSETQ. The V gene end was trimmed by 3 bases and the J gene end by 3 bases; junction bases not matched to a gene: 7. The CDR3 runs 16 residues. The CDR3 region has the DNA TGCGCCAGCAGCTCTCTAGCGGGTGTTGACACCGGGGAGCTGTTTTTT. The encoded protein is CASSSLAGVDTGELFF.

This clonotype was recorded a few times. The chain couples TRBV6-4 to TRBJ2-1; TRBD2 agrees at 9 bases. The trim removed 6 bases at V and 8 bases at J, leaving 11 bases unmatched. CDR1 and CDR2 from the germline V gene are MRHNA and SNTAGT. This CDR3 is built from 15 residues. In nucleotides, the CDR3 is TGTGCCAGCAGCCTCGTCGCGGGAGGGCCCGATGAGCAGTTCTTC. Translated: CASSLVAGGPDEQFF.

This clonotype was detected a few times. The chain has TRBV12-5 and TRBJ1-1, with TRBD1 as a possible D gene (6 bases). This CDR3 is 14 amino acids long. Germline loops: CDR1 LGHNT, CDR2 FRNRAP. V dropped 5 bases and J dropped 5 bases, with 15 bases sitting between them. CDR3 in amino acids: CASGPRGGVTEAFF. DNA of the CDR3: TGTGCTAGTGGTCCGAGGGGGGGGGTAACTGAAGCTTTCTTT.

This clonotype occurred many times. This chain connects TRBV7-9 to TRBJ1-2, with D hard to call. This CDR3 has 14 amino acids. V was shortened by 1 base and J by 2 bases, with 8 bases between the two germline ends. Germline V CDR1 and CDR2: SEHNR, FQNEAQ (reference sequence). CDR3 nucleotides: TGTGCCAGCAGCTTAGGGCGAAGGAACTATGGCTACACCTTC. It codes for CASSLGRRNYGYTF.

This clonotype was observed at least ten times. This chain joins TRBV5-5 and TRBJ1-5; no clear D. The CDR3 has 15 amino acids. Trimming took 0 bases from V and 0 from J, leaving 7 bases between them. The germline V gene has CDR1 SGHKS and CDR2 YYEKEE (reference sequence). The CDR3 protein is CASSLERNSNQPQHF. In DNA form, the CDR3 reads TGTGCCAGCAGCTTGGAACGGAATAGCAATCAGCCCCAGCATTTT.

The table lists this clonotype with many counts. The gene calls are TRBV28 and TRBJ2-2; 8 bases align to TRBD1. The germline V gene encodes CDR1 MDHEN and CDR2 SYDVKM. CDR3 size: 14 residues. After removal of 5 bases from V and 4 bases from J, the junction contained 3 bases not matched to a gene. The CDR3 spells CASSTTGGTGELFF. In DNA form, the CDR3 reads TGTGCCAGCAGTACTACAGGGGGCACCGGGGAGCTGTTTTTT.

The table lists this clonotype with many counts. This chain uses TRBV19 with TRBJ1-1; maybe TRBD1 (6 bases). The V end lost 3 bases, the J end lost 7 bases, and 18 bases lay between the germline ends. Germline V gene data show CDR1 as LNHDA and CDR2 as SQIVND (reference sequence). The CDR3 extends over 15 amino acids. CDR3 loop: CASSISGAGEDEAFF. As DNA, the CDR3 is TGTGCCAGTAGTATCTCAGGGGCTGGGGAGGATGAAGCTTTCTTT.